The 9 T cell receptor beta chains below all came from one sample that was sequenced in a study of CD8 T cells in ankylosing spondylitis. Broader study findings: Seemingly characteristic of ankylosing spondylitis blood was a TCR beta motif consisting of several highly homologous variants.

No antigen is known for these receptors. TCRdb analysed the 5' RACE reads with MiXCR anew, one entry per CDR3 protein. The sample includes about 540,000 distinct CDR3 sequences, about 13% of them seen just once. The specimen was blood, either unsorted or a sorted T cell fraction (not recorded which). The receptors were gathered from a male donor with ankylosing spondylitis.

A few counts support this clonotype. The genes are TRBV20-1 and TRBJ2-1; 13 bases match TRBD2. Per germline, CDR1 DFQATT and CDR2 SNEGSKA (reference sequence). CDR3 length: 19 residues. V lost 5 bases and J lost 4; bases outside the gene matches: 17. CDR3 amino acids: CSALNPGLAGPMGYNEQFF. In DNA, the CDR3 is TGCAGTGCTCTTAATCCGGGACTAGCGGGACCTATGGGATACAATGAGCAGTTCTTC.

This clonotype was seen a handful of times. This chain uses TRBV7-2 with TRBJ2-3; D unresolved. Trimming cost V 5 bases and J 6 bases, with 21 bases left between them. Germline V gives CDR1 SGHTA, CDR2 FQGNSA. The CDR3 spans 16 residues. CDR3 residues: CASSQTDPVQRDTQYF. In nucleotides, the CDR3 is TGTGCCAGCAGCCAGACGGACCCCGTGCAGAGGGATACGCAGTATTTT.

This clonotype was observed a few times. The chain is built from TRBV5-1 and TRBJ2-5; 8 bases line up with TRBD1. Germline loops: CDR1 SGHRS, CDR2 YFSETQ. There are 15 residues in the CDR3. V was pared by 0 bases and J by 5 bases, with 6 bases of the junction left unmatched. The CDR3 reads CASSLAGHRGETQYF. The DNA for the CDR3 is TGCGCCAGCAGCTTGGCCGGACACAGGGGGGAGACCCAGTACTTC.

There are a few counts of this clonotype. The genes are TRBV20-1 and TRBJ2-7; D unresolved. CDR1 DFQATT and CDR2 SNEGSKA come from the germline V gene (reference sequence). This CDR3 is built from 12 residues. Trimming stripped 3 bases from V and 1 base from J, with 7 bases between. CDR3 region: CSASLSSYEQYF. The CDR3 DNA reads TGCAGTGCTAGTTTGAGTTCCTACGAGCAGTACTTC.

V and J are TRBV3-1 and TRBJ2-1; D is unclear. V lost 1 base to trimming and J lost 6 bases, with 4 bases between them. From germline, CDR1 is LGHDT and CDR2 YNNKEL (reference sequence). This CDR3 has 12 amino acids. The CDR3 sequence is CASSQVVNEQFF. As DNA, the CDR3 is TGTGCCAGCAGCCAAGTAGTCAATGAGCAGTTCTTC.

This clonotype was picked up a small number of times. V gene TRBV20-1 combines with J gene TRBJ2-5, with D uncertain. Germline V lookup: CDR1 DFQATT, CDR2 SNEGSKA (reference sequence). CDR3 size: 12 residues. The V gene lost 3 bases and the J gene lost 4 bases, with 9 bases spanning the gap. CDR3 DNA: TGCAGTGCTAGCTTCGTAGGAGAGACCCAGTACTTC. Its protein product is CSASFVGETQYF.

The V and J genes are TRBV11-2 and TRBJ2-5; 9 bases are a match to TRBD2. The germline V gene encodes CDR1 SGHAT and CDR2 FQNNGV. The CDR3 spans 16 residues. The J segment lost 8 bases and the V segment lost 5 bases, leaving 15 bases of the junction unmatched. In DNA form, the CDR3 reads TGTGCCAGCAGCCCAATAGCGGGAGTCCCCTCCCAAACCCAGTACTTC. Translating gives CASSPIAGVPSQTQYF.

In this sample, this clonotype turned up a few times. The genes are TRBV5-1 and TRBJ1-4; perhaps TRBD1 as D (5 bases). The CDR3 has 16 residues. V was pared by 2 bases and J by 6 bases, with 17 bases between. Per germline, CDR1 SGHRS and CDR2 YFSETQ. CDR3 protein: CASSFRSGIGDEKLFF. CDR3 coding DNA: TGCGCCAGCAGCTTCCGCTCAGGGATCGGTGATGAAAAACTGTTTTTT. Full variable domain (rest looked up from reference TRBV5-1 and TRBJ1-4): KAGVTQTPRYLIKTRGQQVTLSCSPISGHRSVSWYQQTPGQGLQFLFEYFSETQRNKGNFPGRFSGRQFSNSRSEMNVSTLELGDSALYLCASSFRSGIGDEKLFFGSGTQLSVL.

The rearrangement uses TRBV6-1 and TRBJ1-2, with D hard to call. Germline V gives CDR1 MNHNS, CDR2 SASEGT. The CDR3 sequence is 14 residues long. V was trimmed by 8 bases and J by 4 bases, leaving 17 bases between them. CDR3 DNA: TGTGCCAGCGCTTCTGTAGGGTCGAGCTATGGCTACACCTTC. Its protein product is CASASVGSSYGYTF.